This T cell receptor (beta chain) was captured by sequencing in a study of T cells in Graves' hyperthyroidism and ophthalmopathy. This CDR3 spans 15 amino acids. V was trimmed by 8 bases and J by 4 bases, leaving 15 bases between them. The germline CDR1 and CDR2 sequences are MNHEY and SMNVEV (reference sequence). Patients with ophthalmopathy all had a Clinical Activity Score of at least 3, a NOSPECS grade of at least 4 and duration under 3 months. Diagnosing involved the use of clinical symptoms, serum thyroxine and TRAb, thyroid ultrasound and orbital computed tomography. Amplification yielded TCR beta CDR3 regions, with RNA transcripts as the source. HTBI primers were used for first-round RT-PCR of the TCR CDR3. TCRdb itself ran the multiplex PCR reads through MiXCR, one entry per CDR3 protein. The sample has 300,000 to 400,000 distinct CDR3 sequences, about a fifth seen once.

Sequencing was done on a sample of blood. The sequence derives from a young man with Graves' ophthalmopathy. V is TRBV27 and J is TRBJ1-6, with no clear D. CDR3 sequence reads: CASHTGSAYNSPLHF. The DNA of the CDR3 is TGTGCCAGCCATACGGGGTCGGCTTATAATTCACCCCTCCACTTT.